The entry below describes one T cell receptor beta chain. The target antigen is unknown. This specimen comes from a study of cytomegalovirus exposure and HLA in healthy donors. The V and J ends lost 4 bases and 7 bases respectively, with 13 bases between them. Germline lookup yields CDR1 MNHEY and CDR2 SMNVEV (reference sequence). This CDR3 spans 13 amino acids. General observations from the study: For cytomegalovirus status, the classifier reportedly gave diagnoses with high specificity and sensitivity.

PCR was performed using 60 Vbeta and 13 Jbeta primers. The assay was immunoSEQ multiplex PCR, and TCRdb's table has in-frame clones only and misses some. The table lists 100,000 to 150,000 clones, more than 80% of them singletons. The sample comprised PBMCs. The gene calls are TRBV27 and TRBJ1-2; D possibly corresponds to TRBD1 (6 bases). This clonotype originated in a man aged 25 to 40 in good health and CMV-seropositive. In nucleotides, the CDR3 is TGTGCCAGCAGTTCCGGGGGGGCCTCTGGCTACACCTTC. This gives the protein CASSSGGASGYTF.